What follows are 18 T cell receptor beta chains derived from one specimen sequenced in a study of blood T cell repertoires in COVID-19. Assay: immunoSEQ multiplex PCR; the TCRdb copy retains only in-frame clones and omits some. The table records approximately 320,000 clones, about nine tenths of them present only once. The sequencing sample was made of PBMCs or T cells enriched from blood (not recorded which). The receptors come from a woman younger than 35 who had recovered from COVID-19.

This clone is categorized as medium-sized. The rearrangement links TRBV27 to TRBJ2-1; 10 bases fit TRBD1. Germline loops: CDR1 MNHEY, CDR2 SMNVEV (reference sequence). The CDR3 is 19 amino acids. J was trimmed by 7 bases and V by 8 bases; bases with no gene match: 23. In DNA, the CDR3 is TGTGCCAGCCTAACGCCGGACAGGGGGTGGCTCGGTATCTTTAATGAGCAGTTCTTC. It is translated as CASLTPDRGWLGIFNEQFF.

Written as DNA, the CDR3 is TGTGCCAGCAGCTTGGCAGGGACAGGGGTCGGGACCCTCCACTTT. It encodes CASSLAGTGVGTLHF. V is TRBV5-6 and J is TRBJ1-6; 10 bases fit TRBD1. The CDR3 covers 15 residues. Germline CDR1 is SGHDT and CDR2 is YYEEEE. The trim removed 0 bases at V and 14 bases at J, leaving 8 bases unmatched.

This clone has only a few counts. This chain joins TRBV19 and TRBJ2-1; maybe TRBD2 (6 bases). CDR3 length equals 15 residues. The V end was cut by 2 bases, the J end by 5 bases, with 13 bases between. Germline CDR1 LNHDA, CDR2 SQIVND (reference sequence). CDR3 bases: TGTGCCAGTAGTATATTAGCGGCCGTCAACAATGAGCAGTTCTTC. Protein: CASSILAAVNNEQFF.

This clone was observed a single time. This chain uses TRBV7-2 with TRBJ1-5; D gene uncertain. The CDR3 spans 14 residues. The germline V gene has CDR1 SGHTA and CDR2 FQGNSA. V was shortened by 1 base and J by 9 bases, with 13 bases between the two germline ends. The CDR3 region has the DNA TGTGCCAGCAGCTTAGTTGACGGCTCGGGGCCCCAGCATTTT. Encoded protein: CASSLVDGSGPQHF.

This clone turned up a few times. The chain couples TRBV3-1 (or the pseudogene TRBV3-2) to TRBJ1-2; D gene ambiguous. Germline CDR1 is LGHDT and CDR2 is YNNKEL (reference sequence). The length of the CDR3 is 15 residues. The V end lost 6 bases, the J end lost 2 bases, and 16 bases lay between the germline ends. Here the CDR3 DNA reads TGTGCCAGCAGAACGGGAATGGACGGGAACTATGGCTACACCTTC. Its protein is CASRTGMDGNYGYTF.

The chain has TRBV6-4 and TRBJ2-1; weak D call: TRBD1 (6 bases). The CDR3 consists of 13 residues. V was pared by 4 bases and J by 5 bases, with 9 bases between. Per germline, CDR1 MRHNA and CDR2 SNTAGT. The CDR3 DNA reads TGTGCCAGCAGTGGGGACACGAACAATGAGCAGTTCTTC. It is translated as CASSGDTNNEQFF.

This rearrangement joins TRBV7-9 to TRBJ2-7; the D gene is possibly TRBD1 (5 bases). This CDR3 contains 13 residues. V was pared by 6 bases and J by 3 bases, with 12 bases between. CDR1 and CDR2 (germline): SEHNR, FQNEAQ (reference sequence). The CDR3 region has the DNA TGTGCCAGCAGGCCTGATAGGGGCTACGAGCAGTACTTC. Residues: CASRPDRGYEQYF.

The chain joins TRBV6-6 to TRBJ1-4; D not resolved. Trimming took 4 bases from V and 8 from J, leaving 11 bases between them. There are 13 residues in the CDR3. The germline V gene has CDR1 MNHNY and CDR2 SVGAGI (reference sequence). CDR3 coding DNA: TGTGCCAGCAGTTTCGAGGGCAGGGAAAAACTGTTTTTT. Its translation is CASSFEGREKLFF.

V and J are TRBV7-3 and TRBJ1-5; D not certain. This CDR3 is 13 amino acids long. Germline V gene sequence: CDR1 SGHTA, CDR2 FQGTGA. V lost 5 bases and J 5 bases, leaving 10 bases between the germline ends. This chain's CDR3 is CASSLATDQPQHF. CDR3 DNA: TGTGCCAGCAGCCTAGCAACTGATCAGCCCCAGCATTTT.

This chain connects TRBV7-8 to TRBJ1-1; D uncertain. This CDR3 is 12 amino acids long. Germline assignment: CDR1 SGHVS and CDR2 FQNEAQ. V was pared by 5 bases and J by 9 bases, with 13 bases between. The CDR3 loop reads CASSLLAQQAFF. As DNA, the CDR3 is TGTGCCAGCAGCCTATTAGCTCAGCAAGCTTTCTTT.

The rearrangement uses TRBV19 and TRBJ1-2, with TRBD1 matching over 11 bases. V was pared by 6 bases and J by 6 bases, with 18 bases of the junction left unmatched. CDR1 and CDR2 from the germline V gene are LNHDA and SQIVND (reference sequence). The length of the CDR3 is 18 residues. The CDR3 nucleotides read TGTGCCAGTAGCCGACCCTACCGGGACAGGGGGTTTAGTGATGGCTACACCTTC. This encodes CASSRPYRDRGFSDGYTF.

A single count supports this clone. The J gene is TRBJ1-5, the V gene TRBV4-1, with D uncertain. The CDR3 consists of 16 residues. Per the germline V gene, CDR1 is MGHRA and CDR2 is YSYEKL. Trimming took off 0 bases at V and 2 bases at J, with 11 bases between the two ends. In DNA form, the CDR3 reads TGCGCCAGCAGCCAAGATCAAGGAGCAGGCAATCAGCCCCAGCATTTT. This sequence encodes CASSQDQGAGNQPQHF.

The rearrangement links TRBV28 to TRBJ2-1, with 11 bases matching TRBD2. CDR1 is MDHEN and CDR2 is SYDVKM in the germline V gene. The CDR3 runs to 14 residues. Trimming removed 6 bases from V and 8 bases from J; junction bases left unmatched: 6. CDR3 DNA: TGTGCCAGCAGCTTTAGCGGGAGGGGGGATGAGCAGTTCTTC. Translated: CASSFSGRGDEQFF.

The CDR3 sequence is CASSPRQGLAEAFF. The CDR3 nucleotides read TGTGCCAGCAGCCCGAGACAGGGTCTCGCTGAAGCTTTCTTT. The chain couples TRBV5-4 to TRBJ1-1; 7 positions agree with TRBD1. CDR1 and CDR2 (germline): SGHNT, YYREEE (reference sequence). The V and J ends lost 4 bases and 6 bases, in that order; junction bases with no gene match: 9. The CDR3 totals 14 residues.

V and J are TRBV7-6 and TRBJ2-1; 8 bases are a match to TRBD1. The CDR3 is made up of 13 amino acids. The germline gives CDR1 SGHVS, CDR2 FNYEAQ. The V segment lost 4 bases and the J segment 9 bases; nucleotides outside the gene matches: 5. The chain's CDR3 is CASSWDRTGEQFF. CDR3 nucleotides: TGTGCCAGCAGCTGGGACAGGACGGGTGAGCAGTTCTTC. The full variable domain, with the rest looked up from reference TRBV7-6 and TRBJ2-1, is GAGVSQSPRYKVTKRGQDVALRCDPISGHVSLYWYRQALGQGPEFLTYFNYEAQQDKSGLPNDRFSAERPEGSISTLTIQRTEQRDSAMYRCASSWDRTGEQFFGPGTRLTVL.

The chain combines TRBV5-1 with TRBJ2-7; D is possibly TRBD1 (8 bases). Germline V gives CDR1 SGHRS, CDR2 YFSETQ. The CDR3 extends over 15 amino acids. With 0 bases removed from V and 2 bases from J, the gap between germline ends came to 12 bases. CDR3 amino acids: CASSLVTGGAYEQYF. The CDR3 nucleotides are TGCGCCAGCAGCTTGGTTACAGGGGGGGCCTACGAGCAGTACTTC.

The chain recombines TRBV2 with TRBJ1-5; D is perhaps TRBD1 (5 bases). Trimming cost V 8 bases and J 4 bases, with 12 bases left between them. This CDR3 has 13 residues. In germline, CDR1 is SNHLY, CDR2 FYNNEI. The CDR3 sequence is CASSRGVNQPQHF. CDR3 bases: TGTGCCAGCTCACGGGGGGTAAATCAGCCCCAGCATTTT. The whole variable domain, remainder taken from reference TRBV2 and TRBJ1-5, is EPEVTQTPSHQVTQMGQEVILRCVPISNHLYFYWYRQILGQKVEFLVSFYNNEISEKSEIFDDQFSVERPDGSNFTLKIRSTKLEDSAMYFCASSRGVNQPQHFGDGTRLSIL.

This clone was detected a few times. The chain links TRBV7-2 to TRBJ1-3; D unresolved. CDR1 and CDR2 (germline): SGHTA, FQGNSA. CDR3 length equals 17 residues. Trimming shortened V by 3 bases and J by 0 bases, and 15 bases separated the two germline ends. CDR3 bases: TGTGCCAGCAGCTTCTCCGCAGGCCCACGCTCTGGAAACACCATATATTTT. As protein: CASSFSAGPRSGNTIYF.